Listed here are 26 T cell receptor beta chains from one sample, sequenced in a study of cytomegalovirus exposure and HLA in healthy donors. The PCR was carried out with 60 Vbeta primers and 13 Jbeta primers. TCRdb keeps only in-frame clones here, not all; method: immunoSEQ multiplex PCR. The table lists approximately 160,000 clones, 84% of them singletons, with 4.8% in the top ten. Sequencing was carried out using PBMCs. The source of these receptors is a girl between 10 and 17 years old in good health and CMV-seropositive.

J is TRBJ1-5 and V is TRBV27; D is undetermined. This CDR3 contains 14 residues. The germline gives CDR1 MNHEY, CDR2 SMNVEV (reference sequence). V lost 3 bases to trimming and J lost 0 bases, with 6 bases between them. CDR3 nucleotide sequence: TGTGCCAGCAGTTTCTCCAGTAGCAATCAGCCCCAGCATTTT. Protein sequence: CASSFSSSNQPQHF.

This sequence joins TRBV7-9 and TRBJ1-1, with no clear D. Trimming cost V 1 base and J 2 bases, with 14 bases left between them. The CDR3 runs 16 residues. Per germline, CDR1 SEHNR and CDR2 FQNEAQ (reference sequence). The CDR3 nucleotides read TGTGCCAGCAGCTTAGAGGCGACCGGGTTAAACACTGAAGCTTTCTTT. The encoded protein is CASSLEATGLNTEAFF.

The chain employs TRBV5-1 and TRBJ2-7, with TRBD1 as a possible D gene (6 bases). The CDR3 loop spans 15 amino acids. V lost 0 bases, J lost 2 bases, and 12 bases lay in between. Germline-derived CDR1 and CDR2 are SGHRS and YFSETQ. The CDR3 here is CASSLGPGDPYEQYF. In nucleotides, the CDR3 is TGCGCCAGCAGCTTGGGCCCAGGGGACCCCTACGAGCAGTACTTC.

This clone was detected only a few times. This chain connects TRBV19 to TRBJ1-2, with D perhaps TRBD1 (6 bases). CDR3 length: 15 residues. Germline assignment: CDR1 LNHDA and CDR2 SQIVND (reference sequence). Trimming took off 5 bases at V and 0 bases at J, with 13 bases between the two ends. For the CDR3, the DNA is TGTGCCAGTAGTGGTACAGGGCGGGCTAACTATGGCTACACCTTC. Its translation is CASSGTGRANYGYTF.

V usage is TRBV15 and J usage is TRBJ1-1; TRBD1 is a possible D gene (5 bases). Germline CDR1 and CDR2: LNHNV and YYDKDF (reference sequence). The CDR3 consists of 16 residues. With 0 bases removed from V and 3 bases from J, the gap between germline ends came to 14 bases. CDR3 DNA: TGTGCCACCAGCAGAGACCCAGGGAGGGGAGACACTGAAGCTTTCTTT. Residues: CATSRDPGRGDTEAFF.

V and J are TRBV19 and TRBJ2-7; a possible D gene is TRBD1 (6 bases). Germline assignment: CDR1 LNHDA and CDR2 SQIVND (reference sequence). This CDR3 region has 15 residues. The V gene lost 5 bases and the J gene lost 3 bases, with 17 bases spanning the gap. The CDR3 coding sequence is TGTGCCAGTAGTCGGGCCCCGGACAGCTTCTACGAGCAGTACTTC. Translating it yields CASSRAPDSFYEQYF. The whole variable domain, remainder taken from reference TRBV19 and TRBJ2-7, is DGGITQSPKYLFRKEGQNVTLSCEQNLNHDAMYWYRQDPGQGLRLIYYSQIVNDFQKGDIAEGYSVSREKKESFPLTVTSAQKNPTAFYLCASSRAPDSFYEQYFGPGTRLTVT.

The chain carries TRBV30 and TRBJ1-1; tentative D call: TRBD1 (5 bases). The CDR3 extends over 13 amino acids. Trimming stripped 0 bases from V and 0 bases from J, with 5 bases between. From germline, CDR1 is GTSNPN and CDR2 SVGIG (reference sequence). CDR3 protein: CAWSVQVNTEAFF. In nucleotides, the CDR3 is TGTGCCTGGAGTGTACAGGTGAACACTGAAGCTTTCTTT.

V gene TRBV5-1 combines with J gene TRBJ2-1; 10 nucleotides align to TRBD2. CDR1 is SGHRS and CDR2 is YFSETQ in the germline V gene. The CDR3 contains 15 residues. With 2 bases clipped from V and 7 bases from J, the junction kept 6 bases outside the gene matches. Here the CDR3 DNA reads TGCGCCAGCAGCTTTTTAGCGGGGGGTGGAAATGAGCAGTTCTTC. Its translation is CASSFLAGGGNEQFF.

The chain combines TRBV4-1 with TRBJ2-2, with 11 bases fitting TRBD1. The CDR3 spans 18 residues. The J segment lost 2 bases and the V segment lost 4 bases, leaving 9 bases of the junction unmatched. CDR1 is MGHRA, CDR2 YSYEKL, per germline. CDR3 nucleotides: TGCGCCAGCAGCCCCTCCGGACAGGGGGCTATTAACACCGGGGAGCTGTTTTTT. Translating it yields CASSPSGQGAINTGELFF.

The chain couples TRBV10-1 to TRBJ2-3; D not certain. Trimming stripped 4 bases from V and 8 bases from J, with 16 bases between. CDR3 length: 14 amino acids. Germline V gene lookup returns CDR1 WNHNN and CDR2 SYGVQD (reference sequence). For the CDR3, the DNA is TGCGCCAGCAGTGCCGGCAGTGGAGTTGCTACGCAGTATTTT. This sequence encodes CASSAGSGVATQYF.

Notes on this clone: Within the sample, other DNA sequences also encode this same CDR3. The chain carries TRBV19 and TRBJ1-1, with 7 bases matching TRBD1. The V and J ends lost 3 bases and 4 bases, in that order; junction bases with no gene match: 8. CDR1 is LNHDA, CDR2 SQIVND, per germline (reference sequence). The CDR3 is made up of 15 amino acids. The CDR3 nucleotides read TGTGCCAGTAGTATCGGGGCAGGGGGGAGCACTGAAGCTTTCTTT. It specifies CASSIGAGGSTEAFF.

The CDR3 DNA reads as TGTGCCAGCAGCTTAGTAGCGGGTGAAGGCTACGAGCAGTACTTC. Protein product: CASSLVAGEGYEQYF. The chain carries TRBV7-9 and TRBJ2-7; 7 positions match TRBD2. V dropped 1 base and J dropped 3; count of bases not matched to a gene: 6. The germline CDR1 and CDR2 sequences are SEHNR and FQNEAQ (reference sequence). This CDR3 contains 15 residues.

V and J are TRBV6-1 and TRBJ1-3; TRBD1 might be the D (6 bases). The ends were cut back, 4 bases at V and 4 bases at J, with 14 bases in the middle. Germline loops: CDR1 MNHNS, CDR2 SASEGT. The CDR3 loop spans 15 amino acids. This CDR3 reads CASSVPGVGGNTIYF. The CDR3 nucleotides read TGTGCCAGCAGTGTACCAGGGGTAGGCGGAAACACCATATATTTT.

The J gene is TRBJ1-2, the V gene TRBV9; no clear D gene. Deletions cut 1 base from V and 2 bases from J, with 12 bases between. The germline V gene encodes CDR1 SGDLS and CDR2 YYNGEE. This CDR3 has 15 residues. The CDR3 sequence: CASSVNRETNYGYTF. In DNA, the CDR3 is TGTGCCAGCAGCGTAAACCGGGAGACGAACTATGGCTACACCTTC.

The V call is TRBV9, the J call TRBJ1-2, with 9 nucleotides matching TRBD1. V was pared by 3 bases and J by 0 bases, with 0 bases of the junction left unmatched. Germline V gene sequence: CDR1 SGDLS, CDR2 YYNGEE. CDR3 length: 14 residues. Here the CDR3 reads CASSGQGANYGYTF. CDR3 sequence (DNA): TGTGCCAGCAGCGGACAGGGGGCTAACTATGGCTACACCTTC. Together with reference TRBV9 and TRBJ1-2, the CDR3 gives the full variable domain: DSGVTQTPKHLITATGQRVTLRCSPRSGDLSVYWYQQSLDQGLQFLIQYYNGEERAKGNILERFSAQQFPDLHSELNLSSLELGDSALYFCASSGQGANYGYTFGSGTRLTVV.

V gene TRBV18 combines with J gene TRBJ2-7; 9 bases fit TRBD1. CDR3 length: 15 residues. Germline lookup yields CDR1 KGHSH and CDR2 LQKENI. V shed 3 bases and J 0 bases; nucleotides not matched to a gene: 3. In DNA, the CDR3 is TGTGCCAGCTCACCTGGACAGGGGACCTCCTACGAGCAGTACTTC. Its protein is CASSPGQGTSYEQYF.

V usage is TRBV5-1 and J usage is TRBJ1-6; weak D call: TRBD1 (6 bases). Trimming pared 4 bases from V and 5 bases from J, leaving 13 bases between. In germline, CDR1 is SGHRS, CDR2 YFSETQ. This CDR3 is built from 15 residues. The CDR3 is CASSGGGQDNSPLHF. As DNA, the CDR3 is TGCGCCAGCAGCGGGGGGGGACAAGATAATTCACCCCTCCACTTT.

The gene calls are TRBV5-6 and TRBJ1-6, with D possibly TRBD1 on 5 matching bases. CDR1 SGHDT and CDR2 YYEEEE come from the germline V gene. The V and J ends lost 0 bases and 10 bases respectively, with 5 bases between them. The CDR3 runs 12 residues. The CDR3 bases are TGTGCCAGCAGCTTGGGGGGCTCACCCCTCCACTTT. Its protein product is CASSLGGSPLHF.

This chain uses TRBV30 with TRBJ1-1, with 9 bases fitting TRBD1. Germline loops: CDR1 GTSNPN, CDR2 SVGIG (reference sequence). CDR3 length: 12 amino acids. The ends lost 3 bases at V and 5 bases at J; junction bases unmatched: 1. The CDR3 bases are TGTGCCTGGAGCGGGACAGGGACTGAAGCTTTCTTT. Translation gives CAWSGTGTEAFF.

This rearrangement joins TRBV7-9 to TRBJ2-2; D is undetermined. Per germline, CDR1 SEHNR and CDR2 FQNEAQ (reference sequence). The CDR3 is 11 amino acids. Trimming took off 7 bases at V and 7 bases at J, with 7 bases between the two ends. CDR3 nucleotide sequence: TGTGCCAGCACCCACGGCGGGGAGCTGTTTTTT. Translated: CASTHGGELFF.

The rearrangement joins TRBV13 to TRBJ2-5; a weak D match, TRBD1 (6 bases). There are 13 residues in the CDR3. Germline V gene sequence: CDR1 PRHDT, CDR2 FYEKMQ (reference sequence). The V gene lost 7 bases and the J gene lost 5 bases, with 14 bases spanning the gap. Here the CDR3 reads CASTLGGRETQYF. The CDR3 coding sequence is TGTGCCAGCACCCTTGGGGGCCGGGAGACCCAGTACTTC.

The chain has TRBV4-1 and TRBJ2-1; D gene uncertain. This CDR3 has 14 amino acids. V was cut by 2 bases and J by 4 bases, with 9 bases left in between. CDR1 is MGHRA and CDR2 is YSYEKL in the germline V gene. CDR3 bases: TGCGCCAGCAGCCAAAACACAGATTACAATGAGCAGTTCTTC. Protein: CASSQNTDYNEQFF.

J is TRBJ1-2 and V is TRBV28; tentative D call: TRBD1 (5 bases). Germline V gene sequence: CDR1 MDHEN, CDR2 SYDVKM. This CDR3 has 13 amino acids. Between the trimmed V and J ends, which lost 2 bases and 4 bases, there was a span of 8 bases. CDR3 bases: TGTGCCAGCAGTTTAATAGGGGCCTATGGCTACACCTTC. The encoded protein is CASSLIGAYGYTF.

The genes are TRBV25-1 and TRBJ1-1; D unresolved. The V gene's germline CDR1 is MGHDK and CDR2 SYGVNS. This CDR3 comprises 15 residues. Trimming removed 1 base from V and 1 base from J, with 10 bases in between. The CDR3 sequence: CASSESEGRNTEAFF. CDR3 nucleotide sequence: TGTGCCAGCAGTGAATCGGAGGGAAGGAACACTGAAGCTTTCTTT.

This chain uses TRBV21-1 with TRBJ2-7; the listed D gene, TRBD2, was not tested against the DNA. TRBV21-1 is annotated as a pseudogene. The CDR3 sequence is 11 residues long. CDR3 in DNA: TGTGCCAGCAGATCGTTCTACGAGCAGTACTTC. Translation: CASRSFYEQYF.

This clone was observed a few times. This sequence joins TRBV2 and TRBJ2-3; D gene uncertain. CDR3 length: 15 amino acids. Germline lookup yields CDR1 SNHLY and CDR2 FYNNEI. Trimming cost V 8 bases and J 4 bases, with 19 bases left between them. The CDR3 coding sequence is TGTGCCAGCCTTGAGGCCAATCGTTGGGCAGATACGCAGTATTTT. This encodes CASLEANRWADTQYF.